The clone carrying this TCR beta chain was seen a handful of times. Its target is unknown. The data are from a study of identical twins. Notes on the study in general: Low generation-probability sequences were in excess among twin-shared out-of-frame alpha sequences. For cord blood, abundant beta clonotypes had fewer insertions, unlike memory repertoires, which showed none. Partial confounding of zero-insertion analyses by invariant MAIT and iNKT cells was possible.

TCRdb reprocessed the 5' RACE reads with MiXCR, giving one entry per CDR3 protein. The sample has hundreds of thousands of distinct CDR3 sequences, roughly 7.1% seen once; the top ten hold 1.5% to 2%. The CDR3 is made up of 15 amino acids. Germline CDR1 and CDR2: MDHEN and SYDVKM. Trimming removed 6 bases from V and 5 bases from J, with 17 bases in between. These data were also filed under a second study, of yellow fever vaccine responses in identical twins.

This clonotype originated in a woman aged 18-29 years in good health. V usage is TRBV28 and J usage is TRBJ2-1, with D possibly matching TRBD1 (6 bases). The sequencing input was PBMCs. CDR3 in DNA: TGTGCCAGCAGGCCACAGGGATTGGGCCACAATGAGCAGTTCTTC. It yields the protein CASRPQGLGHNEQFF. The full variable domain, in which reference TRBV28 and TRBJ2-1 provide the parts outside the CDR3, is DVKVTQSSRYLVKRTGEKVFLECVQDMDHENMFWYRQDPGLGLRLIYFSYDVKMKEKGDIPEGYSVSREKKERFSLILESASTNQTSMYLCASRPQGLGHNEQFFGPGTRLTVL.